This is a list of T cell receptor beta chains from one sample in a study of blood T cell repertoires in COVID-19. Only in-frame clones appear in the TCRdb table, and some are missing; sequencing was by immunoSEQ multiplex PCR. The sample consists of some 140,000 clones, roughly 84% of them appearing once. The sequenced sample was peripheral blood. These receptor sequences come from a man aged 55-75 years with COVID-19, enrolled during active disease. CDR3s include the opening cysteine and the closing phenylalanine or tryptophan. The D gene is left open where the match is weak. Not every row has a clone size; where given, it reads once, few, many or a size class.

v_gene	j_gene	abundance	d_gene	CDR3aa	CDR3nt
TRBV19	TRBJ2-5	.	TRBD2	CASSKTSKETQYF	TGTGCCAGTAGTAAGACTAGCAAAGAGACCCAGTACTTC
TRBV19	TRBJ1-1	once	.	CASSEWTEAFF	TGTGCCAGTAGTGAGTGGACTGAAGCTTTCTTT
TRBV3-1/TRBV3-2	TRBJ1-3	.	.	CASSQDPGGNTIYF	TGTGCCAGCAGCCAAGATCCCGGTGGAAACACCATATATTTT
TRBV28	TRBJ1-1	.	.	CASSFLKRNTEAFF	TGTGCCAGCAGTTTTTTGAAGAGAAACACTGAAGCTTTCTTT
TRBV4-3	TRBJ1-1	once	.	CASSQDGGWAGEAFF	TGCGCCAGCAGCCAAGACGGGGGTTGGGCTGGTGAAGCTTTCTTT
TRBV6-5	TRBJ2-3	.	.	CASKEGERRDTQYF	TGTGCCAGCAAGGAAGGAGAAAGGCGGGATACGCAGTATTTT
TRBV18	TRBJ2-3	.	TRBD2	CASSPFSGGSSTDTQYF	TGTGCCAGCTCACCCTTTAGCGGGGGCTCTAGCACAGATACGCAGTATTTT
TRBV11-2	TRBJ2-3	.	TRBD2	CASSLEGLAGSDTQYF	TGTGCCAGCAGCTTAGAGGGACTAGCGGGATCAGATACGCAGTATTTT
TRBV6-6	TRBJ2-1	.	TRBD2	CASSYTSGVGNEQFF	TGTGCCAGCAGTTACACTAGCGGGGTCGGGAATGAGCAGTTCTTC
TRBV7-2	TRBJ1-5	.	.	CASSLAYTSNQPQHF	TGTGCCAGCAGCTTAGCTTACACGAGCAATCAGCCCCAGCATTTT
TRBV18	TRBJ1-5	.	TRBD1	CASSHNTGDQPQHF	TGTGCCAGCTCACATAACACAGGGGACCAGCCCCAGCATTTT
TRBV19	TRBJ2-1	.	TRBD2	CASKWEGPGYEQFF	TGTGCCAGTAAGTGGGAGGGCCCGGGCTATGAGCAGTTCTTC
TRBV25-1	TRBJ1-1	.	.	CASSGRGENTEAFF	TGTGCCAGCAGTGGACGGGGTGAGAACACTGAAGCTTTCTTT
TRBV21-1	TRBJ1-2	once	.	CASSKEIRDFNFNYGYTF	TGTGCCAGCAGCAAAGAGATTAGGGACTTCAACTTTAACTATGGCTACACCTTC
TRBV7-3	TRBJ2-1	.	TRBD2	CASSLIGTSRNEQFF	TGTGCCAGCAGCTTAATAGGGACTAGCAGGAATGAGCAGTTCTTC
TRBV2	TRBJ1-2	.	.	CANLGRQFNYGYTF	TGTGCCAACCTTGGGAGGCAGTTTAACTATGGCTACACCTTC
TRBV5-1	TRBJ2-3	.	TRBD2	CASSSQREWVTDTQYF	TGCGCCAGCAGCTCCCAGCGGGAGTGGGTCACAGATACGCAGTATTTT
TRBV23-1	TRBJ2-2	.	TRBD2	CASSQFSSGRAYGELFF	TGCGCCAGCAGTCAATTTTCTAGCGGGAGGGCCTACGGGGAGCTGTTTTTT
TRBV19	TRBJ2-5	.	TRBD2	CASSMGLAVRETQYF	TGTGCCAGTAGTATGGGTCTAGCGGTACGGGAGACCCAGTACTTC
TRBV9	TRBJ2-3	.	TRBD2	CASSVVGTSSPDTQYF	TGTGCCAGCAGCGTCGTAGGGACTAGCTCCCCAGATACGCAGTATTTT
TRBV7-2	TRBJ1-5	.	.	CASRGGINQPQHF	TGTGCCAGCAGGGGGGGGATTAATCAGCCCCAGCATTTT
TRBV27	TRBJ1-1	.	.	CASSLRRGLSTEAFF	TGTGCCAGCAGTTTAAGGCGGGGACTAAGCACTGAAGCTTTCTTT
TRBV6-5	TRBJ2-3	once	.	CASSSLRQASADTQYF	TGTGCCAGCAGTTCCCTACGACAGGCCTCTGCGGATACGCAGTATTTT
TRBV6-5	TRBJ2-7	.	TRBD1	CASSPDRRVHEQYF	TGTGCCAGCAGTCCGGACAGGCGGGTCCACGAGCAGTACTTC
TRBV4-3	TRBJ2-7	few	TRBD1	CASSQGQGQGFGEQYF	TGCGCCAGCAGCCAAGGTCAGGGACAGGGATTCGGCGAGCAGTACTTC
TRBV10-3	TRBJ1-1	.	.	CAISESGGLDAFF	TGTGCCATCAGTGAGTCAGGAGGGTTAGACGCTTTCTTT
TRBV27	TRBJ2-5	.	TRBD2	CASSSRQASGSQETQYF	TGTGCCAGCAGTTCCCGGCAGGCTAGCGGGAGCCAAGAGACCCAGTACTTC